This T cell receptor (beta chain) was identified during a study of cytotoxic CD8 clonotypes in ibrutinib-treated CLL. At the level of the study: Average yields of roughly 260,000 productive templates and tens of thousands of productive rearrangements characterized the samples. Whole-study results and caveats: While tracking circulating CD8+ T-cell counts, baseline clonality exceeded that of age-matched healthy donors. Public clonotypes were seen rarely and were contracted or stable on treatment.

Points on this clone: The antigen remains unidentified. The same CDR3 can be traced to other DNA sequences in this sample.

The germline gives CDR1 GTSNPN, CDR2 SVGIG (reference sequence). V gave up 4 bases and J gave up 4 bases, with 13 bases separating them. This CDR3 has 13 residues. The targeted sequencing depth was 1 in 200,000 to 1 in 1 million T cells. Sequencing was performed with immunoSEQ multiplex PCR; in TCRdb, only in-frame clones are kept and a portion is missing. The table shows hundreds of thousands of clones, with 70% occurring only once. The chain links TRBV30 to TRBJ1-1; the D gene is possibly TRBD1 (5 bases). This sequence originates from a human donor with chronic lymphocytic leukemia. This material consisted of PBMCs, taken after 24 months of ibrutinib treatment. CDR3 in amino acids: CAWTVRGGTEAFF. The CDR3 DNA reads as TGTGCCTGGACTGTACGGGGGGGCACTGAAGCTTTCTTT. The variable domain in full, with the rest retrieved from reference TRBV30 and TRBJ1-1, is SQTIHQWPATLVQPVGSPLSLECTVEGTSNPNLYWYRQAAGRGLQLLFYSVGIGQISSEVPQNLSASRPQDRQFILSSKKLLLSDSGFYLCAWTVRGGTEAFFGQGTRLTVV.